This entry is about one T cell receptor (beta chain). Its target is not known. V lost 5 bases and J lost 4; bases outside the gene matches: 9. CDR1 and CDR2 (germline): PRHDT, FYEKMQ (reference sequence). This CDR3 is built from 15 residues. The sample belongs to a study of beta chain features in type 1 diabetes. The investigators reverse transcribed all of the isolated RNA, so they sequenced expressed TCRB transcripts. The read count averaged roughly 3.5 million across naive, central memory and regulatory T cell samples. Profiling relied on immunoSEQ multiplex PCR, and the TCRdb table lists in-frame clones only, not all of them. The sample records nearly 250,000 clones, more than 65% being singletons. Study-level points and caveats: In these data, an HLA type influence on TCRB rearrangement remained unresolved. VDJ junctions from patients with type 1 diabetes contained fewer insertions and more deletions. Compared with healthy donors, patients appeared to share more similar naive, central memory and regulatory TCRB repertoires.

Sequenced: naive CD4+ T cells from blood. The chain recombines TRBV13 with TRBJ2-5; 8 positions match TRBD1. The receptor's source is a young man in good health. The CDR3 loop is CASSPGQGVGETQYF. The CDR3 coding sequence is TGTGCCAGCAGCCCCGGACAGGGTGTGGGAGAGACCCAGTACTTC.